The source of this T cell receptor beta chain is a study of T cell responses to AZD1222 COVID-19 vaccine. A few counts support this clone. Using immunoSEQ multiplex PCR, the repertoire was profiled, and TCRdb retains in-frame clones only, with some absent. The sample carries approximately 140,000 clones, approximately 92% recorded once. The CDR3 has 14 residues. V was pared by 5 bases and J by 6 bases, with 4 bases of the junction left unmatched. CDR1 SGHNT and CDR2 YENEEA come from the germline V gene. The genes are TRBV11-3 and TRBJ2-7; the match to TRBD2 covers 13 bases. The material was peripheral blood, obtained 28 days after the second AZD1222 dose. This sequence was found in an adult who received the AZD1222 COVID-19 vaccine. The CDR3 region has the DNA TGTGCCAGCAGCCCGAGGACTAGCGGGAGCGAGCAGTACTTC. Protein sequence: CASSPRTSGSEQYF.